These T cell receptor beta chains were read from a single sample in a study of T cells after yellow fever vaccination. MiXCR was run by TCRdb on the 5' RACE reads, yielding one entry per CDR3 protein. The sample lists 500,000 to 550,000 distinct CDR3 sequences; 21% were seen once. Sample: PBMCs, taken less than 25 days after the first yellow fever vaccination. These TCRs come from a man younger than 35 who received the YFV17D yellow fever vaccine. The CDR3 runs from the conserved cysteine through the conserved F or W. D genes are given only for firm matches. Size is stated for part of the rows, as once, few or many counts, or as a class when the clone is expanded.

clone size: few; J gene: TRBJ2-1; V gene: TRBV11-1; D gene: -; CDR3 protein: CASSSQPMGAMDYNEQFF; CDR3 DNA: TGTGCCAGCAGCTCCCAGCCGATGGGGGCTATGGACTACAATGAGCAGTTCTTC
clone size: many; J gene: TRBJ2-1; V gene: TRBV4-3; D gene: -; CDR3 protein: CASSQDWDNEQFF; CDR3 DNA: TGCGCCAGCAGCCAAGATTGGGACAATGAGCAGTTCTTC
clone size: few; J gene: TRBJ2-1; V gene: TRBV7-2; D gene: TRBD2; CDR3 protein: CASSLGPGGGLDEQFF; CDR3 DNA: TGTGCCAGCAGCCTAGGTCCGGGGGGGGGCCTTGATGAGCAGTTCTTC
clone size: few; J gene: TRBJ2-3; V gene: TRBV19; D gene: TRBD2; CDR3 protein: CASSTLRRGIADTQYF; CDR3 DNA: TGTGCCAGTAGTACCCTGCGGCGGGGGATAGCAGATACGCAGTATTTT
clone size: few; J gene: TRBJ2-5; V gene: TRBV4-1; D gene: -; CDR3 protein: CASSPGQLKETQYF; CDR3 DNA: TGCGCCAGCAGCCCTGGACAGTTAAAAGAGACCCAGTACTTC
clone size: -; J gene: TRBJ2-3; V gene: TRBV18; D gene: -; CDR3 protein: CASSPPANTDTQYF; CDR3 DNA: TGTGCCAGCTCACCACCGGCTAACACAGATACGCAGTATTTT
clone size: -; J gene: TRBJ1-2; V gene: TRBV24-1; D gene: TRBD1; CDR3 protein: CATSDLDRTEGYTF; CDR3 DNA: TGTGCCACCAGTGACTTGGACAGGACCGAGGGCTACACCTTC
clone size: -; J gene: TRBJ2-3; V gene: TRBV3-1; D gene: TRBD2; CDR3 protein: CASSQEVPSGGRTDTQYF; CDR3 DNA: TGTGCCAGCAGCCAAGAGGTCCCTAGCGGGGGCCGCACAGATACGCAGTATTTT
clone size: -; J gene: TRBJ2-7; V gene: TRBV25-1; D gene: -; CDR3 protein: CASSAYRGGEVDEQYF; CDR3 DNA: TGTGCCAGCAGTGCCTACAGGGGCGGGGAAGTCGACGAGCAGTACTTC
clone size: few; J gene: TRBJ1-6; V gene: TRBV5-1; D gene: -; CDR3 protein: CASSLDGTNNSPLHF; CDR3 DNA: TGCGCCAGCAGCCTTGACGGGACCAATAATTCACCCCTCCACTTT
clone size: many; J gene: TRBJ2-5; V gene: TRBV20-1; D gene: TRBD1; CDR3 protein: CSARTGGVRETQYF; CDR3 DNA: TGCAGTGCCAGGACAGGGGGCGTACGAGAGACCCAGTACTTC
clone size: many; J gene: TRBJ2-3; V gene: TRBV5-6; D gene: -; CDR3 protein: CASSFRSTDTQYF; CDR3 DNA: TGTGCCAGCAGCTTTCGGTCCACAGATACGCAGTATTTT
clone size: -; J gene: TRBJ2-3; V gene: TRBV6-5; D gene: TRBD2; CDR3 protein: CASSSDSGAPLWNAQYF; CDR3 DNA: TGTGCCAGCAGTTCGGATAGCGGGGCCCCTTTATGGAACGCGCAGTATTTT
clone size: few; J gene: TRBJ2-1; V gene: TRBV12-3/TRBV12-4; D gene: -; CDR3 protein: CASSPSGSYNEQFF; CDR3 DNA: TGTGCCAGCAGTCCCAGCGGTTCTTACAATGAGCAGTTCTTC
clone size: -; J gene: TRBJ2-6; V gene: TRBV28; D gene: -; CDR3 protein: CASSFGTGSSGANVLTF; CDR3 DNA: TGTGCCAGCAGCTTCGGGACGGGAAGCTCTGGGGCCAACGTCCTGACTTTC
clone size: -; J gene: TRBJ2-4; V gene: TRBV29-1; D gene: -; CDR3 protein: CSVEEWDIQYF; CDR3 DNA: TGCAGCGTTGAAGAATGGGACATTCAGTACTTC
clone size: -; J gene: TRBJ2-2; V gene: TRBV7-8; D gene: TRBD2; CDR3 protein: CASSQGTSGGPGELFF; CDR3 DNA: TGTGCCAGCAGCCAAGGGACTAGCGGGGGCCCCGGGGAGCTGTTTTTT
clone size: few; J gene: TRBJ1-3; V gene: TRBV10-3; D gene: -; CDR3 protein: CAILVGNTIYF; CDR3 DNA: TGTGCCATCCTAGTCGGAAACACCATATATTTT
clone size: -; J gene: TRBJ1-5; V gene: TRBV6-1; D gene: TRBD1; CDR3 protein: CASSQTGQEQPQHF; CDR3 DNA: TGTGCCAGCAGTCAGACAGGGCAGGAACAGCCCCAGCATTTT
clone size: once; J gene: TRBJ2-3; V gene: TRBV5-1; D gene: -; CDR3 protein: CASSLESSDSTDTQYF; CDR3 DNA: TGCGCCAGCAGCTTGGAGTCTTCAGATAGCACAGATACGCAGTATTTT
clone size: many; J gene: TRBJ2-1; V gene: TRBV19; D gene: -; CDR3 protein: CASSNYNEQFF; CDR3 DNA: TGTGCCAGTAGTAACTACAATGAGCAGTTCTTC
clone size: few; J gene: TRBJ1-5; V gene: TRBV12-3/TRBV12-4; D gene: -; CDR3 protein: CASRPGQGQPQHF; CDR3 DNA: TGTGCCAGCAGGCCCGGGCAGGGCCAGCCCCAGCATTTT
clone size: -; J gene: TRBJ1-3; V gene: TRBV25-1; D gene: -; CDR3 protein: CASSEYQTGRPTSGNTIYF; CDR3 DNA: TGTGCCAGCAGTGAATACCAGACAGGACGCCCCACTTCTGGAAACACCATATATTTT
clone size: few; J gene: TRBJ2-3; V gene: TRBV6-1; D gene: TRBD2; CDR3 protein: CASSEEGGGADTQYF; CDR3 DNA: TGTGCCAGCAGTGAAGAGGGCGGGGGGGCAGATACGCAGTATTTT
clone size: -; J gene: TRBJ2-2; V gene: TRBV4-2; D gene: -; CDR3 protein: CASSQDGLASWELFF; CDR3 DNA: TGTGCCAGCAGCCAAGACGGCCTAGCCTCCTGGGAGCTGTTTTTT
clone size: -; J gene: TRBJ1-5; V gene: TRBV7-2; D gene: -; CDR3 protein: CASSFLSEDQPQHF; CDR3 DNA: TGTGCCAGCAGCTTCCTGTCCGAGGATCAGCCCCAGCATTTT
clone size: -; J gene: TRBJ2-3; V gene: TRBV28; D gene: TRBD2; CDR3 protein: CASVSGGAGTDTQYF; CDR3 DNA: TGTGCCAGCGTGAGCGGGGGGGCCGGCACAGATACGCAGTATTTT
clone size: -; J gene: TRBJ2-5; V gene: TRBV20-1; D gene: TRBD1; CDR3 protein: CSARPGQPGRKETQYF; CDR3 DNA: TGCAGTGCTAGACCGGGACAGCCAGGCCGCAAAGAGACCCAGTACTTC
clone size: few; J gene: TRBJ1-1; V gene: TRBV7-9; D gene: -; CDR3 protein: CASSHGGGTEAFF; CDR3 DNA: TGTGCCAGCAGCCACGGCGGGGGTACTGAAGCTTTCTTT
clone size: -; J gene: TRBJ2-3; V gene: TRBV29-1; D gene: -; CDR3 protein: CSVIGWSAPNTDTQYF; CDR3 DNA: TGCAGCGTCATCGGGTGGTCAGCCCCTAACACAGATACGCAGTATTTT
clone size: few; J gene: TRBJ2-2; V gene: TRBV12-3/TRBV12-4; D gene: TRBD2; CDR3 protein: CASSLPGGPWDTGELFF; CDR3 DNA: TGTGCCAGCAGTTTACCGGGGGGGCCTTGGGACACCGGGGAGCTGTTTTTT
clone size: -; J gene: TRBJ2-7; V gene: TRBV5-4; D gene: -; CDR3 protein: CASSTGVGEQYF; CDR3 DNA: TGTGCCAGCAGCACCGGGGTCGGCGAGCAGTACTTC
clone size: -; J gene: TRBJ1-6; V gene: TRBV10-3; D gene: TRBD1; CDR3 protein: CAISEILTGVPLHF; CDR3 DNA: TGTGCCATCAGTGAGATTCTGACAGGGGTACCCCTCCACTTT
clone size: -; J gene: TRBJ2-5; V gene: TRBV6-1; D gene: TRBD1; CDR3 protein: CASRTFHYDRGLGKTQYF; CDR3 DNA: TGTGCCAGCAGGACATTCCACTACGACAGGGGGCTCGGGAAGACCCAGTACTTC
clone size: -; J gene: TRBJ2-3; V gene: TRBV5-1; D gene: -; CDR3 protein: CASSLVGDGTDTQYF; CDR3 DNA: TGCGCCAGCAGCTTGGTTGGGGACGGGACAGATACGCAGTATTTT
clone size: -; J gene: TRBJ1-1; V gene: TRBV6-1; D gene: TRBD1; CDR3 protein: CASSGPGTVNTEAFF; CDR3 DNA: TGTGCCAGCAGTGGCCCCGGGACAGTGAACACTGAAGCTTTCTTT
clone size: -; J gene: TRBJ1-1; V gene: TRBV7-7; D gene: -; CDR3 protein: CATSTLQVNTEAFF; CDR3 DNA: TGTGCCACATCGACGTTACAGGTTAATACTGAAGCTTTCTTT
clone size: -; J gene: TRBJ1-6; V gene: TRBV5-1; D gene: -; CDR3 protein: CASGQPGDSPLHF; CDR3 DNA: TGCGCCAGCGGCCAACCCGGTGACTCACCCCTCCACTTT
clone size: few; J gene: TRBJ1-2; V gene: TRBV20-1; D gene: -; CDR3 protein: CSATLGRGYGYTF; CDR3 DNA: TGCAGTGCTACCCTGGGCAGGGGCTATGGCTACACCTTC
clone size: few; J gene: TRBJ1-2; V gene: TRBV6-4; D gene: -; CDR3 protein: CASSAPEGGRGGYTF; CDR3 DNA: TGTGCCAGCAGTGCCCCCGAGGGGGGGCGAGGAGGCTACACCTTC
clone size: -; J gene: TRBJ1-5; V gene: TRBV7-2; D gene: -; CDR3 protein: CASSLVKGNQPQHF; CDR3 DNA: TGTGCCAGCAGCTTAGTTAAGGGGAATCAGCCCCAGCATTTT
clone size: -; J gene: TRBJ1-1; V gene: TRBV5-1; D gene: -; CDR3 protein: CASSFRGPWNTEAFF; CDR3 DNA: TGCGCCAGCAGCTTCCGGGGGCCGTGGAACACTGAAGCTTTCTTT
clone size: few; J gene: TRBJ2-1; V gene: TRBV10-2; D gene: -; CDR3 protein: CASSESGGTEQFF; CDR3 DNA: TGCGCCAGCAGTGAGTCAGGGGGTACTGAGCAGTTCTTC
clone size: few; J gene: TRBJ2-2; V gene: TRBV3-1; D gene: -; CDR3 protein: CASSQAAAGELFF; CDR3 DNA: TGTGCCAGCAGCCAAGCGGCGGCCGGGGAGCTGTTTTTT
clone size: many; J gene: TRBJ2-1; V gene: TRBV5-1; D gene: -; CDR3 protein: CASSLVLAGNEQFF; CDR3 DNA: TGCGCCAGCAGCTTGGTTCTAGCTGGCAATGAGCAGTTCTTC
clone size: few; J gene: TRBJ2-1; V gene: TRBV6-2/TRBV6-3; D gene: TRBD2; CDR3 protein: CASSYPLAGVGSNEQFF; CDR3 DNA: TGTGCCAGCAGTTACCCCCTGGCGGGGGTCGGAAGTAATGAGCAGTTCTTC
clone size: -; J gene: TRBJ2-7; V gene: TRBV7-9; D gene: -; CDR3 protein: CASSLVGRIYEQYF; CDR3 DNA: TGTGCCAGCAGCTTAGTTGGCAGAATCTACGAGCAGTACTTC
clone size: many; J gene: TRBJ1-5; V gene: TRBV12-3/TRBV12-4; D gene: TRBD1; CDR3 protein: CASSFSRQGYQPQHF; CDR3 DNA: TGTGCCAGCAGTTTTAGTCGACAGGGCTATCAGCCCCAGCATTTT
clone size: few; J gene: TRBJ2-3; V gene: TRBV12-3/TRBV12-4; D gene: -; CDR3 protein: CASSWTGLGTDTQYF; CDR3 DNA: TGTGCCAGCAGCTGGACTGGCCTTGGCACAGATACGCAGTATTTT
clone size: few; J gene: TRBJ2-7; V gene: TRBV5-1; D gene: TRBD1; CDR3 protein: CASSPRLGTGSSYEQYF; CDR3 DNA: TGCGCCAGCAGCCCTCGCCTCGGGACAGGAAGCTCCTACGAGCAGTACTTC
clone size: few; J gene: TRBJ1-2; V gene: TRBV6-1; D gene: -; CDR3 protein: CASSLRQAGGGYTF; CDR3 DNA: TGTGCCAGCAGTCTAAGACAGGCCGGGGGAGGCTACACCTTC
clone size: -; J gene: TRBJ2-6; V gene: TRBV5-1; D gene: -; CDR3 protein: CASSLQSGPGANVLTF; CDR3 DNA: TGCGCCAGCAGCTTGCAATCAGGGCCAGGGGCCAACGTCCTGACTTTC
clone size: -; J gene: TRBJ2-5; V gene: TRBV20-1; D gene: -; CDR3 protein: CSARDKGVETQYF; CDR3 DNA: TGCAGTGCTAGAGACAAAGGGGTAGAGACCCAGTACTTC
clone size: -; J gene: TRBJ1-3; V gene: TRBV28; D gene: -; CDR3 protein: CASSPLGSLSGNTIYF; CDR3 DNA: TGTGCCAGCAGTCCCTTAGGATCCCTCTCTGGAAACACCATATATTTT
clone size: -; J gene: TRBJ2-2; V gene: TRBV11-2; D gene: TRBD2; CDR3 protein: CASSLLAGGPMNTGELFF; CDR3 DNA: TGTGCCAGCAGCTTATTAGCGGGGGGGCCGATGAACACCGGGGAGCTGTTTTTT
clone size: -; J gene: TRBJ1-4; V gene: TRBV10-3; D gene: -; CDR3 protein: CAISGSATNEKLFF; CDR3 DNA: TGTGCCATCAGTGGGTCTGCAACTAATGAAAAACTGTTTTTT
clone size: -; J gene: TRBJ1-1; V gene: TRBV18; D gene: TRBD1; CDR3 protein: CASSPAKGQRNTEAFF; CDR3 DNA: TGTGCCAGCTCACCAGCAAAGGGACAGCGGAACACTGAAGCTTTCTTT
clone size: many; J gene: TRBJ2-1; V gene: TRBV6-5; D gene: -; CDR3 protein: CASSYSIQLDSPYNEQFF; CDR3 DNA: TGTGCCAGCAGTTACTCGATCCAGTTGGACAGCCCGTACAATGAGCAGTTCTTC